These 29 T cell receptor beta chains originate from one sample sequenced in a study of tumor-infiltrating lymphocytes in primary liver carcinoma. Bulk tissue was left unsorted, and RNA and DNA were co-extracted from about 19-30 mg of it. TCR beta cDNA was reverse-transcribed from roughly 520 ng of total RNA. The reaction used a constant-region primer and ProtoScript II reverse transcriptase. The TCR beta library was amplified through three nested multiplex PCR rounds in a modified ARM-PCR procedure. Two initial PCR rounds of about 11 cycles each paired TRBV1-TRBV30 forward primers with a C-beta reverse primer. A single record per CDR3 protein comes from TCRdb applying MiXCR to the multiplex PCR reads. Here the sample spans 55,000 or so distinct CDR3 sequences, roughly 70% being singletons. Source material: liver tumor tissue from sampling region 2. Subset denoted: tumor region T2, inferior pole. The receptor set was obtained from a man between 35 and 55 years old with primary liver carcinoma and hepatitis B virus infection.

The chain couples TRBV11-2 to TRBJ2-2; no clear D. The CDR3 totals 18 residues. V lost 7 bases and J 5 bases, leaving 26 bases between the germline ends. The germline V gene encodes CDR1 SGHAT and CDR2 FQNNGV. The CDR3 coding sequence is TGTGCCAGCATCATCATCGCTACATGTACGGTGGGGACCGGGGAGCTGTTTTTT. Protein product: CASIIIATCTVGTGELFF. The full variable domain, its missing parts supplied by reference TRBV11-2 and TRBJ2-2, is EAGVAQSPRYKIIEKRQSVAFWCNPISGHATLYWYQQILGQGPKLLIQFQNNGVVDDSQLPKDRFSAERLKGVDSTLKIQPAKLEDSAVYLCASIIIATCTVGTGELFFGEGSRLTVL.

Note on this clonotype: No conserved phenylalanine or tryptophan is present at the end of the CDR3, so a read error is the likely explanation. The chain recombines TRBV7-9 with TRBJ2-5; D not certain. The CDR3 contains 11 residues. V lost 4 bases and J 5 bases, leaving 5 bases between the germline ends. Germline V CDR1 and CDR2: SEHNR, FQNEAQ (reference sequence). CDR3 sequence: CASSSGETQYS. CDR3 in DNA: TGTGCCAGCAGCTCCGGGGAGACCCAGTACTCC.

This clonotype was seen repeatedly, ten times or more. The V gene is TRBV30, the J gene TRBJ1-6; D uncertain. The CDR3 has 15 amino acids. CDR1 GTSNPN and CDR2 SVGIG come from the germline V gene (reference sequence). Trimming pared 3 bases from V and 7 bases from J, leaving 16 bases between. The CDR3 nucleotides read TGTGCCTGGAGCTTAACGGGAATTGGAAATTCACCCCTCCACTTT. Translation: CAWSLTGIGNSPLHF.

As concerns this clonotype: This may arise from a read error, as a much more abundant clone is one base away. The chain recombines TRBV6-5 with TRBJ2-2; 14 bases are shared with TRBD2. V gave up 6 bases and J gave up 8 bases; unmatched junction bases: 14. CDR3 length equals 18 residues. Germline CDR1 is MNHEY and CDR2 is SVGAGI. CDR3 bases: TGTGCCAGCAGATCGATCCTCGGGACTAGCGGGAGAGCTGGGGAGCTGTTTTTT. Its protein is CASRSILGTSGRAGELFF.

On this clonotype itself: Since no conserved phenylalanine or tryptophan closes the CDR3, a read error is the likely cause. The V and J genes are TRBV11-3 and TRBJ2-5; D is uncertain. The CDR3 has 13 residues. Germline CDR1 is SGHNT and CDR2 is YENEEA. DNA for the CDR3: TGTGCCAGTAGCTGGGGATCCCATGAGACTCAGTACTCC. It is translated as CASSWGSHETQYS.

With respect to this clonotype: This likely comes from a read error, as the CDR3 has no conserved phenylalanine or tryptophan at its end. This chain links TRBV29-1 with TRBJ1-3; D unresolved. The V gene lost 1 base and the J gene lost 3 bases, with 4 bases spanning the gap. Germline CDR1 SQVTM, CDR2 ANQGSEA. The CDR3 runs 12 residues. The CDR3 DNA reads TGCAGCGTTGAAGGGTGTGGAAACACCATATATTCT. It specifies CSVEGCGNTIYS.

Turning to this clonotype: A clone one base away is much larger, so this may be a read error. J is TRBJ1-2 and V is TRBV6-6, with D hard to call. The CDR3 covers 14 residues. The germline gives CDR1 MNHNY, CDR2 SVGAGI (reference sequence). The CDR3 is CASTTGPRNYGCTF. The CDR3 nucleotides are TGTGCCAGCACCACGGGTCCCAGGAACTATGGCTGCACCTTC.

The chain couples TRBV5-1 to TRBJ2-5, with 8 positions matching TRBD2. Germline assignment: CDR1 SGHRS and CDR2 YFSETQ. J gave up 7 bases and V 7 bases, and 15 bases lay outside the gene matches. The CDR3 consists of 15 residues. In DNA, the CDR3 is TGCGCCAGCGGTTTGTCGGCGGGAGGTGCGAGGACCCAGTACTTC. Translation gives CASGLSAGGARTQYF.

Of note for this clonotype: This sequence may be a read error, since a much larger clone differs from it by one base. The chain combines TRBV28 with TRBJ2-7; tentative D call: TRBD1 (6 bases). CDR1 MDHEN and CDR2 SYDVKM come from the germline V gene. With 7 bases removed from V and 4 bases from J, the gap between germline ends came to 17 bases. The CDR3 loop spans 14 amino acids. CDR3 bases: TGTGCCAGCAATCTAGGCAACAGGGTTTACGAGCAGTACTTC. It encodes CASNLGNRVYEQYF.

This clonotype occurred many times. The chain employs TRBV12-3 or TRBV12-4 and TRBJ1-4; D gene unclear. V lost 5 bases and J lost 4, with 11 bases in between. This CDR3 comprises 14 residues. The CDR3 loop reads CASSPRVGNEKLFF. DNA of the CDR3: TGTGCCAGCAGTCCCCGGGTGGGTAATGAAAAACTGTTTTTT.

This chain joins TRBV30 and TRBJ1-1; no definite D call. Trimming shortened V by 5 bases and J by 3 bases, and 19 bases separated the two germline ends. Germline CDR1 GTSNPN, CDR2 SVGIG (reference sequence). CDR3 length equals 15 residues. The DNA for the CDR3 is TGTGCCTGGGAAGGAAGCGGTAGAGCGGACACTGAAGCTTTCTTT. Protein product: CAWEGSGRADTEAFF.

V is TRBV4-3 and J is TRBJ2-4; 8 bases agree with TRBD2. CDR1 is LGHNA, CDR2 YSLEER, per germline. The CDR3 loop spans 17 amino acids. Written as DNA, the CDR3 is TGCGCTAACAGCCAAGATAACGATCGGGGGGGCTTAAACATTCAGTACTTC. Translating gives CANSQDNDRGGLNIQYF.

DNA for the CDR3: TGTGCCAGCAGCCGCGGACAGGCCGACTATGGCTACACCTTC. As protein: CASSRGQADYGYTF. The chain links TRBV28 to TRBJ1-2, with 7 bases lining up with TRBD1. Germline values: CDR1 MDHEN, CDR2 SYDVKM. V was pared by 6 bases and J by 3 bases, with 7 bases of the junction left unmatched. The CDR3 runs to 14 residues.

With regard to this clonotype: With a much larger clone just one base away, this may be a read error. The chain carries TRBV11-2 and TRBJ2-5, with D possibly being TRBD1 (6 bases). The germline V gene has CDR1 SGHAT and CDR2 FQNNGV. V gave up 5 bases and J gave up 7 bases, with 20 bases separating them. The length of the CDR3 is 15 residues. The CDR3 region has the DNA TGTGCCAGCAGCCACCTGTCAGCCCCAGGGGTGACCCAGTACTTC. Translated, it gives CASSHLSAPGVTQYF. The full variable domain, its missing parts supplied by reference TRBV11-2 and TRBJ2-5, is EAGVAQSPRYKIIEKRQSVAFWCNPISGHATLYWYQQILGQGPKLLIQFQNNGVVDDSQLPKDRFSAERLKGVDSTLKIQPAKLEDSAVYLCASSHLSAPGVTQYFGPGTRLLVL.

This clonotype was found a few times. This chain uses TRBV10-2 with TRBJ1-2; D ambiguous. This CDR3 spans 13 amino acids. Trimming took off 5 bases at V and 3 bases at J, with 10 bases between the two ends. Germline assignment: CDR1 WSHSY and CDR2 SAAADI. In nucleotides, the CDR3 is TGCGCCAGCAGTTTTTGGGAAGACTATGGCTACACCTTC. It yields the protein CASSFWEDYGYTF.

The chain has TRBV6-2 or TRBV6-3 and TRBJ1-2, with a tentative D call TRBD1 (5 bases). The CDR3 has 15 residues. CDR1 MNHEY and CDR2 SVGEGT come from the germline V gene. Trimming took off 6 bases at V and 4 bases at J, with 18 bases between the two ends. The CDR3 DNA is TGTGCCAGCAGACCGGGCTGGGGGAACGCCTATGGCTACACCTTC. Its translation is CASRPGWGNAYGYTF.

With regard to this clonotype: It is likely a read error, because the conserved phenylalanine at the end of the CDR3 is missing. This chain connects TRBV14 to TRBJ2-1, with D possibly matching TRBD2 (6 bases). Judging by the DNA end, TRBJ2-7 fits better; the J call may be wrong. The germline CDR1 and CDR2 sequences are SGHDN and FVKESK. This CDR3 is built from 16 residues. The DNA for the CDR3 is TGTGCCAGCAGTGCCGTAGCGGTATGGGTAAACAATGAGCAGTACATC. It translates to CASSAVAVWVNNEQYI.

A word on this clonotype: The junction and the germline gene differ at one end; a read error may be behind it. This chain links TRBV12-3 or TRBV12-4 with TRBJ2-3; D remains unclear. The CDR3 spans 11 residues. CDR3 sequence (DNA): TGTGTCAGCATGACCACAGATACGCAGTATTTT. This translates into CVSMTTDTQYF.

Turning to this clonotype: The junction and the germline gene differ at one end; a read error may be behind it. The chain couples TRBV10-2 to TRBJ1-3; D unresolved. The CDR3 spans 12 residues. Germline V gene lookup returns CDR1 WSHSY and CDR2 SAAADI. CDR3 loop: CASKASGDTIYF. CDR3 coding DNA: TGCGCCAGCAAGGCCTCTGGAGACACCATATATTTT.

This clonotype was seen repeatedly, ten times or more. The rearrangement joins TRBV5-1 to TRBJ2-2, with TRBD1 matching over 9 bases. There are 17 residues in the CDR3. Germline lookup yields CDR1 SGHRS and CDR2 YFSETQ. The V and J ends lost 4 bases and 0 bases, in that order; junction bases with no gene match: 7. DNA for the CDR3: TGCGCCAGCAGCGACTCTACAGGGGGCACGAACACCGGGGAGCTGTTTTTT. Translation gives CASSDSTGGTNTGELFF.

This chain joins TRBV11-2 and TRBJ1-1; 7 nucleotides agree with TRBD1. Germline V lookup: CDR1 SGHAT, CDR2 FQNNGV. This CDR3 has 18 amino acids. CDR3 residues: CLSSCRHLGDSGNTEAFF. In nucleotides, the CDR3 is TGTCTCAGCAGCTGCAGACATCTAGGGGACAGCGGTAACACTGAAGCTTTCTTT.

This clonotype occurred a few times. A much more abundant neighbour one base away suggests this may be a read error. This sequence joins TRBV5-6 and TRBJ2-7; TRBD2 aligns across 11 bases. CDR1 SGHDT and CDR2 YYEEEE come from the germline V gene. This CDR3 region has 15 residues. The CDR3 DNA is TGTGCCGGCAGCTATTCCGGGACTAGCGGCTACGAGCAGTACTTC. Its protein product is CAGSYSGTSGYEQYF.

Regarding this clonotype: A much larger clonotype is one base distant, so this may be a read error. The conserved phenylalanine or tryptophan is not found at the CDR3 terminus, so this likely reflects a read error. Because the CDR3's place on the DNA is in doubt, the DNA is left out and the CDR3 is given as listed by TCRdb. This chain joins TRBV28 and TRBJ2-1; the D segment call TRBD1 is taken from the table without a DNA check. The CDR3 spans 12 residues, counting both ends. Germline CDR1 reads MDHEN; CDR2 reads SYDVKM. CDR3 residues: CASSLPSGVPIY.

About this clonotype itself: One end of the junction varies from germline; a read error may be responsible. This sequence joins TRBV6-5 and TRBJ2-7; D perhaps matches TRBD1 (5 bases). This CDR3 has 16 amino acids. CDR1 is MNHEY and CDR2 is SVGAGI in the germline V gene. The CDR3 loop reads CASSYSRQPSTYVQYF. In DNA form, the CDR3 reads TGTGCCAGCAGTTACTCAAGACAGCCCAGCACCTACGTGCAGTACTTC.

V is TRBV11-2 and J is TRBJ2-3, with 9 bases identical to TRBD2. The CDR3 is made up of 16 amino acids. Germline V lookup: CDR1 SGHAT, CDR2 FQNNGV. After removal of 5 bases from V and 0 bases from J, the junction contained 6 bases not matched to a gene. CDR3 nucleotide sequence: TGTGCCAGCAGCCCCCCGACTAGCGGCAGCACAGATACGCAGTATTTT. Translating gives CASSPPTSGSTDTQYF.

With regard to this clonotype: A read error may account for a junction end that differs from germline. This chain joins TRBV6-6 and TRBJ2-7; maybe TRBD2 (5 bases). The CDR3 runs to 15 residues. Germline V gives CDR1 MNHNY, CDR2 SVGAGI (reference sequence). CDR3 residues: CASSHDTYGNYEQCF. Here the CDR3 DNA reads TGTGCCAGCAGTCACGATACCTACGGGAACTACGAGCAGTGCTTC.

As concerns this clonotype: The junction differs from germline at one of its ends, possibly a read error. The rearrangement uses TRBV11-2 and TRBJ2-1; possibly TRBD2 for D (6 bases). The length of the CDR3 is 14 residues. The germline CDR1 and CDR2 sequences are SGHAT and FQNNGV. CDR3 in DNA: TGTGCCAGCAGCGATCCGACTAGTTCCAATGAGCACTTCTTC. This sequence encodes CASSDPTSSNEHFF. The variable domain in full, completed from reference TRBV11-2 and TRBJ2-1, reads EAGVAQSPRYKIIEKRQSVAFWCNPISGHATLYWYQQILGQGPKLLIQFQNNGVVDDSQLPKDRFSAERLKGVDSTLKIQPAKLEDSAVYLCASSDPTSSNEHFFGPGTRLTVL.

The rearrangement links TRBV7-9 to TRBJ2-1; the match to TRBD2 covers 9 bases. V gave up 6 bases and J gave up 8 bases; unmatched junction bases: 14. This CDR3 region has 16 residues. Germline-derived CDR1 and CDR2 are SEHNR and FQNEAQ (reference sequence). CDR3 DNA: TGTGCCAGCAGGAACCGTGGGACTAGCAGGAGCGATGAGCAGTTCTTC. Translated, it gives CASRNRGTSRSDEQFF.

V gene TRBV29-1 combines with J gene TRBJ2-3; perhaps TRBD1 as D (5 bases). CDR3 length equals 13 residues. V shed 4 bases and J shed 5 bases, with 13 bases lying between them. In germline, CDR1 is SQVTM, CDR2 ANQGSEA. In DNA form, the CDR3 reads TGCAGCGTTGGGATCGGACAACGAGATACGCAGTATTTT. It yields the protein CSVGIGQRDTQYF.